This section outlines one TCR beta chain sequence together with its context. As yet, its antigen is unknown. Since a far larger clone is one base different, this is likely a read error. TCRdb itself ran the reads through MiXCR, one entry per CDR3 protein. The data hold more than 4,500 distinct CDR3 sequences, with 20% to 30% observed a single time. Per the germline V gene, CDR1 is MGHRA and CDR2 is YSYEKL. The CDR3 loop spans 15 amino acids. The entry originates in a study of type 1 regulatory T cells. Across the whole study: T-allo10 is an in vitro-generated, Tr1-enriched CD4 T cell product specific for alloantigen.

General study points: Tr1 cells had a more restricted TCR repertoire than non-Tr1 cells.

This chain uses TRBV4-1 with TRBJ2-7; 9 bases match TRBD1. The sequenced sample was cultured type 1 regulatory T (Tr1) cells, either the whole culture or a sorted fraction (not recorded which). The sequence came from a human donor in good health. Written as DNA, the CDR3 is TGTGCCAACAGCCGACCGGGACAGGGTAGGGGCGAGCAGTACTTC. Its protein is CANSRPGQGRGEQYF.